This T cell receptor beta chain is drawn from a study of CD8+ T cells in alopecia areata. cDNA prepared by RNA extraction and subsequent reverse transcription served as the template for sequencing. Profiled with immunoSEQ multiplex PCR; TCRdb holds only in-frame clones, not every one. The sample holds 120,000 or so clones, approximately 53% seen once. The ends were cut back, 2 bases at V and 4 bases at J, with 6 bases in the middle. The germline CDR1 and CDR2 sequences are PRHDT and FYEKMQ (reference sequence). The CDR3 sequence is 14 residues long. The sample here was CD4+ T cells sorted from blood, taken at week 0. This clonotype was obtained from a human donor with alopecia areata. The chain recombines TRBV13 with TRBJ2-6; D unclear. In DNA form, the CDR3 reads TGTGCCAGCAGCTTATCTTCCGGGGCCAACGTCCTGACTTTC. Translated, it gives CASSLSSGANVLTF.